A selection of T cell receptor beta chains follows, all from one sample in a study of T cell responses to AZD1222 COVID-19 vaccine. Repertoires were generated with immunoSEQ multiplex PCR, while TCRdb's copy carries only in-frame clones and drops some. The sample lists more than 85,000 clones, around nine tenths occurring once. Sequences were derived from peripheral blood, sampled on day 0 of AZD1222 vaccination. All receptors come from an adult in good health. CDR3s include the opening cysteine and the closing phenylalanine or tryptophan. The D gene is left open where the match is weak. Rows may omit the clone size; those that give it use once, few, many or a size class.

>NA|NA|TRBJ1-4|TRBV19
TGTGCCAGTAGTATATCAGGGCAGATGGGTGAAAAACTGTTTTTT
CASSISGQMGEKLFF
>once|NA|TRBJ1-5|TRBV6-1
TGTGCCAGCAGTGAAGATAGGACACCCAATCAGCCCCAGCATTTT
CASSEDRTPNQPQHF
>NA|TRBD2|TRBJ2-1|TRBV6-5
TGTGCCAGCAGACCCGGACTAGCTTACAATGAGCAGTTCTTC
CASRPGLAYNEQFF
>NA|NA|TRBJ1-1|TRBV5-1
TGCGCCAGCAGCCCACCTGGGCCCGGCCTTGAAGCTTTCTTT
CASSPPGPGLEAFF
>NA|TRBD2|TRBJ2-5|TRBV27
TGTGCCAGCAGTTTATCGGGAGGGCTCCCAAGGGGAGAGACCCAGTACTTC
CASSLSGGLPRGETQYF
>NA|NA|TRBJ1-4|TRBV10-1
TGCGCCAGCAGTGCCTCCCGACAGGAGGGCATTGAAAAACTGTTTTTT
CASSASRQEGIEKLFF
>NA|TRBD2|TRBJ2-5|TRBV24-1
TGTGCCACCAGTGACCCCGGACTAGCGGGAGGGTTGCCTGGAGAGACCCAGTACTTC
CATSDPGLAGGLPGETQYF
>few|TRBD2|TRBJ2-1|TRBV7-2
TGTGCCAGCAGCCGGGGAGGCGGACTAGCGATGGATGAGCAGTTCTTC
CASSRGGGLAMDEQFF
>NA|TRBD1|TRBJ1-2|TRBV27
TGTGCCAGCAGCGACAGGGGAGGTGGCTACACCTTC
CASSDRGGGYTF
>NA|TRBD1|TRBJ2-5|TRBV6-5
TGTGCCAGCAGCGCAGGAGGGACAGGGGGGACCCAGTACTTC
CASSAGGTGGTQYF
>NA|TRBD1|TRBJ1-1|TRBV5-1
TGCGCCAGCAGTCGGGACAGGGTCACTGAAGCTTTCTTT
CASSRDRVTEAFF
>NA|TRBD1|TRBJ1-5|TRBV30
TGTGCCTGGGGACAGGAGGGTAAGCCCCAGCATTTT
CAWGQEGKPQHF
>NA|NA|TRBJ1-1|TRBV18
TGTGCCAGCTCACCAAACCTCTTGGGGACTGAAGCTTTCTTT
CASSPNLLGTEAFF
>NA|NA|TRBJ1-4|TRBV5-1
TGCGCCAGCAGCTTGGCCGGGAGGTCTAATGAAAAACTGTTTTTT
CASSLAGRSNEKLFF
>NA|TRBD1|TRBJ2-2|TRBV11-3
TGTGCCAGCAGCTCCCATAACAGGGGGACATACACCGGGGAGCTGTTTTTT
CASSSHNRGTYTGELFF
>once|NA|TRBJ1-2|TRBV6-2/TRBV6-3
TGTGCCAGCAGTTATGGGGGAACTCGGGGCTACACCTTC
CASSYGGTRGYTF
>few|TRBD1|TRBJ2-3|TRBV2
TGTGCCAGAGAAGGTAGAGGGACAGCAACAGATACGCAGTATTTT
CAREGRGTATDTQYF